One sample yielded the 32 T cell receptor beta chains listed below, sequenced in a study of TIL therapy for anti-PD-1-resistant metastatic lung cancer. Time point of the sample: pre-treatment sample, taken before nivolumab and TIL therapy. Most excised metastases sampled were pleural nodules or supraclavicular lymph nodes. Sequencing used immunoSEQ v3. The repertoire was sequenced with immunoSEQ multiplex PCR; TCRdb's copy has only in-frame clones and lacks some. This table has 20,000 to 30,000 clones, roughly two thirds appearing once. This sample comprised tumor tissue, obtained at baseline. These receptors originate from a woman aged 30-79 years with non-small cell lung cancer.

V gene TRBV30 combines with J gene TRBJ2-5; D is ambiguous. CDR3 length equals 11 residues. Looked up from germline, CDR1 is GTSNPN and CDR2 is SVGIG (reference sequence). V was trimmed by 0 bases and J by 5 bases, leaving 4 bases between them. The CDR3: CAWSVSETQYF. In nucleotides, the CDR3 is TGTGCCTGGAGTGTAAGCGAGACCCAGTACTTC.

V and J are TRBV5-1 and TRBJ2-7, with 8 bases matching TRBD1. Trimming took 2 bases from V and 4 from J; bases not matched to a gene: 5. Germline loops: CDR1 SGHRS, CDR2 YFSETQ. The CDR3 is 14 amino acids. The DNA for the CDR3 is TGCGCCAGCAGCTTCTCAGGGGGCCATTACGAGCAGTACTTC. It is translated as CASSFSGGHYEQYF.

The chain has TRBV29-1 and TRBJ1-3, with D maybe TRBD1 (6 bases). The CDR3 is 13 amino acids. Between the trimmed V and J ends, which lost 5 bases and 5 bases, there was a span of 13 bases. Germline V lookup: CDR1 SQVTM, CDR2 ANQGSEA. The CDR3: CSVSFDRRNTIYF. Here the CDR3 DNA reads TGCAGCGTTTCGTTCGACAGGAGAAACACCATATATTTT.

This rearrangement joins TRBV29-1 to TRBJ2-5; 9 nucleotides agree with TRBD1. V trimming: 6 bases; J trimming: 4 bases; junction bases outside the gene matches: 6. Germline V CDR1 and CDR2: SQVTM, ANQGSEA. The CDR3 has 13 amino acids. In DNA, the CDR3 is TGCAGCGTACGACAGGGGGGGGGAGAGACCCAGTACTTC. Amino acids: CSVRQGGGETQYF.

The chain carries TRBV11-2 and TRBJ2-3; 9 bases line up with TRBD2. V gave up 6 bases and J gave up 2 bases; unmatched junction bases: 6. The CDR3 sequence is 15 residues long. The germline V gene encodes CDR1 SGHAT and CDR2 FQNNGV. CDR3 nucleotide sequence: TGTGCCAGCAGTCGAATAGCGGGAGACACAGATACGCAGTATTTT. It encodes CASSRIAGDTDTQYF. The whole variable domain, filled in from reference TRBV11-2 and TRBJ2-3, reads EAGVAQSPRYKIIEKRQSVAFWCNPISGHATLYWYQQILGQGPKLLIQFQNNGVVDDSQLPKDRFSAERLKGVDSTLKIQPAKLEDSAVYLCASSRIAGDTDTQYFGPGTRLTVL.

The CDR3 bases are TGTGCCAGCAGCCCCGGGACAGGGATGAACACTGAAGCTTTCTTT. Translating gives CASSPGTGMNTEAFF. This sequence joins TRBV5-4 and TRBJ1-1; 9 nucleotides match TRBD1. J was trimmed by 0 bases and V by 4 bases; bases with no gene match: 4. This CDR3 comprises 15 residues. Looked up from germline, CDR1 is SGHNT and CDR2 is YYREEE (reference sequence).

This chain links TRBV7-8 with TRBJ2-1; 9 nucleotides align to TRBD2. This CDR3 comprises 19 residues. Germline CDR1 reads SGHVS; CDR2 reads FQNEAQ. With V trimmed by 3 bases and J by 0 bases, 12 bases remained unmatched. CDR3 sequence: CASSFIAVFSGSSYNEQFF. The CDR3 DNA reads TGTGCCAGCAGCTTTATTGCGGTTTTTAGCGGGAGCTCCTACAATGAGCAGTTCTTC.

The rearrangement joins TRBV6-1 to TRBJ2-7; TRBD1 aligns across 8 bases. The CDR3 runs to 13 residues. V lost 9 bases and J lost 1; bases outside the gene matches: 5. Germline assignment: CDR1 MNHNS and CDR2 SASEGT. The CDR3 protein is CASGQGLSYEQYF. As DNA, the CDR3 is TGTGCCAGTGGACAGGGCTTATCCTACGAGCAGTACTTC.

This clone showed up just once. V and J are TRBV30 and TRBJ1-1, with D possibly TRBD1 on 5 matching bases. Per germline, CDR1 GTSNPN and CDR2 SVGIG (reference sequence). The V end lost 2 bases, the J end lost 5 bases, and 6 bases lay between the germline ends. This CDR3 is 11 amino acids long. For the CDR3, the DNA is TGTGCCTGGAGTCGGGGGACTGAAGCTTTCTTT. It specifies CAWSRGTEAFF.

CDR3 bases: TGTGCCAGCAGTGAATCCTACGAGCAGTACTTC. This encodes CASSESYEQYF. V usage is TRBV25-1 and J usage is TRBJ2-7; D is uncertain. This CDR3 has 11 residues. Germline V gene lookup returns CDR1 MGHDK and CDR2 SYGVNS. V gave up 1 base and J gave up 2 bases, with 0 bases separating them.

This clone was picked up a small number of times. The V and J genes are TRBV7-8 and TRBJ1-1; the D is unclear. Trimming removed 5 bases from V and 5 bases from J, with 12 bases in between. Per the germline V gene, CDR1 is SGHVS and CDR2 is FQNEAQ. The CDR3 has 13 amino acids. As DNA, the CDR3 is TGTGCCAGCAGCGTAACACCTCGAACTGAAGCTTTCTTT. This encodes CASSVTPRTEAFF.

The rearrangement joins TRBV29-1 to TRBJ1-3; D not certain. The CDR3 extends over 13 amino acids. The germline V and J ends were trimmed by 4 bases and 0 bases, with 7 bases remaining between them. Looked up from germline, CDR1 is SQVTM and CDR2 is ANQGSEA. In nucleotides, the CDR3 is TGCAGCGTTGTGAAGCCCTCTGGAAACACCATATATTTT. Protein sequence: CSVVKPSGNTIYF. Together with reference TRBV29-1 and TRBJ1-3, the CDR3 gives the full variable domain: SAVISQKPSRDICQRGTSLTIQCQVDSQVTMMFWYRQQPGQSLTLIATANQGSEATYESGFVIDKFPISRPNLTFSTLTVSNMSPEDSSIYLCSVVKPSGNTIYFGEGSWLTVV.

Within the sample, this clone is medium-sized. CDR3: CASSLGIVAYEQYF. The CDR3 DNA sequence: TGTGCCAGCAGCTTAGGAATAGTGGCCTACGAGCAGTACTTC. This chain uses TRBV7-9 with TRBJ2-7; D ambiguous. Per the germline V gene, CDR1 is SEHNR and CDR2 is FQNEAQ (reference sequence). This CDR3 is 14 amino acids long. V was shortened by 1 base and J by 2 bases, with 9 bases between the two germline ends.

V usage is TRBV5-1 and J usage is TRBJ2-1; D is unclear. V shed 2 bases and J shed 8 bases, with 14 bases lying between them. CDR1 and CDR2 (germline): SGHRS, YFSETQ. The CDR3 has 14 residues. The CDR3 reads CASSLGSGFDEQFF. For the CDR3, the DNA is TGCGCCAGCAGCTTAGGCAGTGGATTCGATGAGCAGTTCTTC.

This chain links TRBV2 with TRBJ2-2; possible D gene TRBD1, 5 bases. CDR1 SNHLY and CDR2 FYNNEI come from the germline V gene. The CDR3 sequence is 15 residues long. The V and J ends lost 3 bases and 1 base respectively, with 9 bases between them. The CDR3, as DNA: TGTGCCAGCAGTGAGGGGCAGGGGAACACCGGGGAGCTGTTTTTT. Amino acid sequence: CASSEGQGNTGELFF.

This chain links TRBV27 with TRBJ1-5; possibly TRBD1 for D (5 bases). CDR1 and CDR2 (germline): MNHEY, SMNVEV (reference sequence). The CDR3 has 15 amino acids. V shed 4 bases and J shed 2 bases, with 12 bases lying between them. CDR3 in amino acids: CASSSQGGRNQPQHF. In DNA, the CDR3 is TGTGCCAGCAGTTCTCAGGGAGGTCGCAATCAGCCCCAGCATTTT.

The gene calls are TRBV6-5 and TRBJ2-2; 8 nucleotides match TRBD1. The V and J ends lost 7 bases and 4 bases, in that order; junction bases with no gene match: 8. This CDR3 comprises 15 residues. Germline CDR1 MNHEY, CDR2 SVGAGI. The CDR3 loop reads CASKATGVGTGELFF. The CDR3 DNA follows: TGTGCCAGCAAGGCGACAGGGGTGGGCACCGGGGAGCTGTTTTTT.

This clone was observed once. V gene TRBV7-9 combines with J gene TRBJ1-2; possible D gene TRBD1, 6 bases. This CDR3 is 15 amino acids long. Trimming shortened V by 7 bases and J by 4 bases, and 19 bases separated the two germline ends. Germline lookup yields CDR1 SEHNR and CDR2 FQNEAQ (reference sequence). Here the CDR3 reads CASTLQSGGSYGYTF. The CDR3, as DNA: TGTGCCAGCACCCTACAGTCTGGGGGCTCCTATGGCTACACCTTC.

This clone appeared once. DNA for the CDR3: TGTGCCTGGAGTGTACTAGCGGGAGTCACAGATACGCAGTATTTT. This codes for CAWSVLAGVTDTQYF. The chain couples TRBV30 to TRBJ2-3; 11 bases are shared with TRBD2. Germline assignment: CDR1 GTSNPN and CDR2 SVGIG (reference sequence). The CDR3 runs 15 residues. V was pared by 0 bases and J by 2 bases, with 1 base of the junction left unmatched.

The J gene is TRBJ2-7, the V gene TRBV5-1; the match to TRBD1 covers 9 bases. The CDR3 runs to 16 residues. Germline CDR1 SGHRS, CDR2 YFSETQ. The V and J ends lost 0 bases and 3 bases, in that order; junction bases with no gene match: 7. The DNA for the CDR3 is TGCGCCAGCAGCTTGGCCGGGACAGGGTCTTTCTACGAGCAGTACTTC. Translating it yields CASSLAGTGSFYEQYF.

This clone turned up a few times. CDR3 DNA sequence: TGCGCCAGCAGCTCCCTGACTAGCGGAGGACCAGATACGCAGTATTTT. Its translation: CASSSLTSGGPDTQYF. V and J are TRBV5-1 and TRBJ2-3; TRBD2 matches 9 bases. There are 16 residues in the CDR3. Germline loops: CDR1 SGHRS, CDR2 YFSETQ. Germline trimming cut 3 bases from V and 4 bases from J; bases unmatched to any gene: 9. Looking up the rest from reference TRBV5-1 and TRBJ2-3 gives the full variable domain: KAGVTQTPRYLIKTRGQQVTLSCSPISGHRSVSWYQQTPGQGLQFLFEYFSETQRNKGNFPGRFSGRQFSNSRSEMNVSTLELGDSALYLCASSSLTSGGPDTQYFGPGTRLTVL.

The rearrangement links TRBV5-4 to TRBJ2-3; D gene ambiguous. Between the trimmed V and J ends, which lost 2 bases and 2 bases, there was a span of 6 bases. Per germline, CDR1 SGHNT and CDR2 YYREEE (reference sequence). This CDR3 has 13 amino acids. Here the CDR3 DNA reads TGTGCCAGCAGCTTACCCACCACAGATACGCAGTATTTT. This translates into CASSLPTTDTQYF. The full variable domain, rest sourced from reference TRBV5-4 and TRBJ2-3, is ETGVTQSPTHLIKTRGQQVTLRCSSQSGHNTVSWYQQALGQGPQFIFQYYREEENGRGNFPPRFSGLQFPNYSSELNVNALELDDSALYLCASSLPTTDTQYFGPGTRLTVL.

This rearrangement joins TRBV2 to TRBJ2-7; D is possibly TRBD1 (6 bases). The ends were cut back, 6 bases at V and 6 bases at J, with 15 bases in the middle. This CDR3 has 13 amino acids. Germline V gives CDR1 SNHLY, CDR2 FYNNEI. The CDR3 protein is CASSRLQGGEQYF. The CDR3 DNA reads TGTGCCAGCAGCCGCCTACAAGGGGGCGAGCAGTACTTC.

This clone came up a few times. The V call is TRBV9, the J call TRBJ1-4; 7 bases align to TRBD1. From germline, CDR1 is SGDLS and CDR2 YYNGEE. The CDR3 length is 15 residues. V lost 0 bases to trimming and J lost 5 bases; unmatched junction nucleotides: 4. The CDR3 DNA reads TGTGCCAGCAGCGTAGAAGCAGGGGGGAATGAAAAACTGTTTTTT. Its translation: CASSVEAGGNEKLFF. The entire variable domain, with the rest obtained from reference TRBV9 and TRBJ1-4, is as follows: DSGVTQTPKHLITATGQRVTLRCSPRSGDLSVYWYQQSLDQGLQFLIQYYNGEERAKGNILERFSAQQFPDLHSELNLSSLELGDSALYFCASSVEAGGNEKLFFGSGTQLSVL.

This rearrangement joins TRBV2 to TRBJ2-2; 14 bases fit TRBD2. Germline V gene sequence: CDR1 SNHLY, CDR2 FYNNEI. The ends lost 4 bases at V and 5 bases at J; junction bases unmatched: 0. This CDR3 spans 15 amino acids. CDR3 DNA: TGTGCCAGCAGTGGGACTAGCGGGAGGACCGGGGAGCTGTTTTTT. Its protein product is CASSGTSGRTGELFF.

The CDR3 DNA reads as TGTGCCTGGAGTGTAAGCAGGCGGAGCTCTGGAAACACCATATATTTT. As protein: CAWSVSRRSSGNTIYF. The chain recombines TRBV30 with TRBJ1-3, with unresolved D. The V end lost 0 bases, the J end lost 0 bases, and 12 bases lay between the germline ends. The CDR3 consists of 16 residues. Germline-derived CDR1 and CDR2 are GTSNPN and SVGIG (reference sequence).

This clone has a count of ten or more. Distinct nucleotide sequences in the sample also encode this CDR3. This chain joins TRBV2 and TRBJ1-2; 8 bases are shared with TRBD1. The CDR3 length is 12 residues. Germline V gives CDR1 SNHLY, CDR2 FYNNEI. V shed 5 bases, J shed 4 bases, and the junction held 0 bases outside the gene matches. This CDR3 reads CASSTGGYGYTF. CDR3 DNA: TGTGCCAGCAGTACAGGGGGCTATGGCTACACCTTC.

The chain employs TRBV6-5 and TRBJ2-7, with TRBD2 as a possible D gene (5 bases). V was clipped by 5 bases and J by 4 bases, with 15 bases between them. Germline lookup yields CDR1 MNHEY and CDR2 SVGAGI. The CDR3 length is 14 residues. CDR3 DNA: TGTGCCAGCAGTACCAGCGGCGGCCAGTACGAGCAGTACTTC. It translates to CASSTSGGQYEQYF.

The V gene is TRBV4-1, the J gene TRBJ2-1; 8 nucleotides line up with TRBD2. Germline loops: CDR1 MGHRA, CDR2 YSYEKL. The V gene end was trimmed by 4 bases and the J gene end by 7 bases; junction bases not matched to a gene: 15. The CDR3 has 17 amino acids. CDR3 coding DNA: TGCGCCAGCAGCCCCGCGTTAAGTAGCGGGACCGCGAATGAGCAGTTCTTC. Protein product: CASSPALSSGTANEQFF.

This sequence joins TRBV21-1 and TRBJ2-7; the D call TRBD2 from the table was never checked on the DNA. TRBV21-1 is reported as a pseudogene. The CDR3 is made up of 17 amino acids. The CDR3 spells CASSKMGNTLAYDEQYF. The CDR3 coding sequence is TGTGCCAGCAGCAAAATGGGGAACACCCTAGCTTACGACGAGCAGTACTTC.

This chain connects TRBV19 to TRBJ1-2; TRBD1 matches at 9 bases. Germline assignment: CDR1 LNHDA and CDR2 SQIVND (reference sequence). The CDR3 has 14 amino acids. The V and J ends lost 5 bases and 8 bases, in that order; junction bases with no gene match: 9. CDR3 DNA sequence: TGTGCCAGTAGTGTACCGGGACAGGGTTGGGGCTACACCTTC. It encodes CASSVPGQGWGYTF.

The chain is built from TRBV30 and TRBJ2-7; D uncertain. Per the germline V gene, CDR1 is GTSNPN and CDR2 is SVGIG (reference sequence). The CDR3 is made up of 12 amino acids. V was pared by 4 bases and J by 3 bases, with 10 bases between. The CDR3 bases are TGTGCCTGGAACCGCGGAGACTACGAGCAGTACTTC. This sequence encodes CAWNRGDYEQYF.